A selection of T cell receptor beta chains follows, all from one sample in a study of blood T cell repertoires in COVID-19. Repertoires were generated with immunoSEQ multiplex PCR, while TCRdb's copy carries only in-frame clones and drops some. The repertoire holds about 250,000 clones, with around 90% as singletons. The sample taken for sequencing was peripheral blood. The receptors originated from a man between 18 and 35 years old with active or convalescent COVID-19. Both conserved end residues are part of each CDR3. D genes are given only for firm matches. Some rows have no size entry. The others give once, few or many, or a class for an expanded clone.

clone size: .; J gene: TRBJ1-1; CDR3 length: 14; D gene: TRBD1; V gene: TRBV6-5; CDR3 protein: CASSYSPGGTAAFF; CDR3 DNA: TGTGCCAGCAGTTACTCCCCAGGGGGCACCGCAGCTTTCTTT
clone size: few; J gene: TRBJ2-2; CDR3 length: 18; D gene: TRBD2; V gene: TRBV11-2; CDR3 protein: CASSTRPLAGLNTGELFF; CDR3 DNA: TGTGCCAGCAGCACCAGACCTCTAGCGGGCCTAAACACCGGGGAGCTGTTTTTT
clone size: .; J gene: TRBJ1-5; CDR3 length: 15; D gene: TRBD1; V gene: TRBV7-9; CDR3 protein: CASSWDRGPNQPQHF; CDR3 DNA: TGTGCCAGCAGCTGGGACAGGGGGCCCAATCAGCCCCAGCATTTT
clone size: .; J gene: TRBJ1-3; CDR3 length: 15; D gene: .; V gene: TRBV6-2/TRBV6-3; CDR3 protein: CASSYSSRTGNTIYF; CDR3 DNA: TGTGCCAGCAGTTACTCGTCCAGGACTGGAAACACCATATATTTT
clone size: .; J gene: TRBJ2-2; CDR3 length: 15; D gene: TRBD1; V gene: TRBV6-5; CDR3 protein: CASRGTGANTGELFF; CDR3 DNA: TGTGCCAGCAGAGGGACAGGGGCGAACACCGGGGAGCTGTTTTTT
clone size: .; J gene: TRBJ2-5; CDR3 length: 12; D gene: .; V gene: TRBV18; CDR3 protein: CASSPAPETQYF; CDR3 DNA: TGTGCCAGCTCACCGGCCCCAGAGACCCAGTACTTC
clone size: .; J gene: TRBJ1-1; CDR3 length: 13; D gene: .; V gene: TRBV2; CDR3 protein: CASSDEKNTEAFF; CDR3 DNA: TGTGCCAGCAGTGACGAGAAGAACACTGAAGCTTTCTTT
clone size: .; J gene: TRBJ2-3; CDR3 length: 15; D gene: TRBD2; V gene: TRBV5-6; CDR3 protein: CASSRLAVSTDTQYF; CDR3 DNA: TGTGCCAGCAGCCGTCTAGCGGTAAGCACAGATACGCAGTATTTT
clone size: .; J gene: TRBJ2-3; CDR3 length: 13; D gene: .; V gene: TRBV6-4; CDR3 protein: CASSSGEGDTQYF; CDR3 DNA: TGTGCCAGCAGTTCAGGGGAAGGAGATACGCAGTATTTT
clone size: once; J gene: TRBJ2-1; CDR3 length: 14; D gene: TRBD2; V gene: TRBV11-1; CDR3 protein: CASREGRTYNEQFF; CDR3 DNA: TGTGCCAGTAGGGAGGGCCGCACCTACAATGAGCAGTTCTTC
clone size: .; J gene: TRBJ1-5; CDR3 length: 17; D gene: .; V gene: TRBV10-3; CDR3 protein: CAISESTGAGSNQPQHF; CDR3 DNA: TGTGCCATCAGTGAGTCGACAGGAGCGGGAAGCAATCAGCCCCAGCATTTT
clone size: once; J gene: TRBJ2-5; CDR3 length: 14; D gene: .; V gene: TRBV2; CDR3 protein: CASSEATRKETQYF; CDR3 DNA: TGTGCCAGCAGTGAAGCCACTCGTAAAGAGACCCAGTACTTC
clone size: .; J gene: TRBJ2-7; CDR3 length: 15; D gene: .; V gene: TRBV7-2; CDR3 protein: CASSLGPPGAYEQYF; CDR3 DNA: TGTGCCAGCAGCTTAGGACCCCCGGGGGCCTACGAGCAGTACTTC
clone size: once; J gene: TRBJ2-7; CDR3 length: 14; D gene: .; V gene: TRBV2; CDR3 protein: CASTAQVLGSEQYF; CDR3 DNA: TGTGCCAGCACAGCACAGGTCCTTGGCTCCGAGCAGTACTTC
clone size: .; J gene: TRBJ2-3; CDR3 length: 19; D gene: TRBD2; V gene: TRBV18; CDR3 protein: CASSPLNLAGVASTDTQYF; CDR3 DNA: TGTGCCAGCTCACCACTCAACCTAGCGGGGGTGGCTAGCACAGATACGCAGTATTTT
clone size: .; J gene: TRBJ2-2; CDR3 length: 16; D gene: .; V gene: TRBV3-1/TRBV3-2; CDR3 protein: CASSQGRGPNTGELFF; CDR3 DNA: TGTGCCAGCAGCCAGGGGCGGGGGCCAAACACCGGGGAGCTGTTTTTT
clone size: .; J gene: TRBJ2-3; CDR3 length: 11; D gene: .; V gene: TRBV28; CDR3 protein: CASGHTDTQYF; CDR3 DNA: TGTGCCAGCGGCCACACAGATACGCAGTATTTT
clone size: .; J gene: TRBJ1-5; CDR3 length: 17; D gene: .; V gene: TRBV19; CDR3 protein: CASTPGRVGYSNQPQHF; CDR3 DNA: TGTGCCAGTACCCCGGGCAGGGTAGGATATAGCAATCAGCCCCAGCATTTT
clone size: .; J gene: TRBJ1-5; CDR3 length: 15; D gene: .; V gene: TRBV6-4; CDR3 protein: CASSVGGGVVQPQHF; CDR3 DNA: TGTGCCAGCAGTGTAGGAGGGGGGGTGGTTCAGCCCCAGCATTTT
clone size: .; J gene: TRBJ1-2; CDR3 length: 15; D gene: .; V gene: TRBV4-2; CDR3 protein: CASSQGHLLIYGYTF; CDR3 DNA: TGTGCCAGCAGCCAAGGACACCTGTTGATCTATGGCTACACCTTC
clone size: .; J gene: TRBJ2-7; CDR3 length: 15; D gene: TRBD2; V gene: TRBV27; CDR3 protein: CASSEIAGASYEQYF; CDR3 DNA: TGTGCCAGCAGTGAGATAGCGGGAGCCTCCTACGAGCAGTACTTC
clone size: .; J gene: TRBJ1-2; CDR3 length: 12; D gene: TRBD1; V gene: TRBV11-1; CDR3 protein: CASSETGSGYTF; CDR3 DNA: TGTGCCAGCAGCGAGACAGGGAGCGGCTACACCTTC
clone size: .; J gene: TRBJ2-1; CDR3 length: 16; D gene: .; V gene: TRBV7-2; CDR3 protein: CASSLSPGLTSGDAFF; CDR3 DNA: TGTGCCAGCAGCTTAAGTCCGGGTTTGACTTCGGGTGATGCGTTCTTC
clone size: .; J gene: TRBJ1-6; CDR3 length: 17; D gene: TRBD1; V gene: TRBV19; CDR3 protein: CASSSLGTAARYSPLHF; CDR3 DNA: TGTGCCAGTAGTTCGTTGGGGACAGCCGCGCGATATTCACCCCTCCACTTT
clone size: .; J gene: TRBJ2-7; CDR3 length: 15; D gene: TRBD1; V gene: TRBV19; CDR3 protein: CATRSPGQGSYEQYF; CDR3 DNA: TGTGCCACCCGATCGCCGGGACAGGGCTCCTACGAGCAGTACTTC
clone size: .; J gene: TRBJ2-3; CDR3 length: 18; D gene: TRBD2; V gene: TRBV29-1; CDR3 protein: CSVREGLAFHSAADTQYF; CDR3 DNA: TGCAGCGTCAGGGAGGGACTAGCGTTCCACAGTGCAGCAGATACGCAGTATTTT
clone size: .; J gene: TRBJ2-7; CDR3 length: 12; D gene: .; V gene: TRBV7-9; CDR3 protein: CASSLPSDEQYF; CDR3 DNA: TGTGCCAGCAGCTTACCGTCCGACGAGCAGTACTTC
clone size: .; J gene: TRBJ1-4; CDR3 length: 15; D gene: TRBD1; V gene: TRBV5-1; CDR3 protein: CASSGTNRGMEKLFF; CDR3 DNA: TGCGCCAGCAGCGGGACCAACAGGGGAATGGAAAAACTGTTTTTT
clone size: .; J gene: TRBJ2-5; CDR3 length: 15; D gene: TRBD2; V gene: TRBV5-1; CDR3 protein: CASSFGLAGEETQYF; CDR3 DNA: TGCGCCAGCAGCTTTGGGCTAGCGGGAGAAGAGACCCAGTACTTC
clone size: .; J gene: TRBJ2-2; CDR3 length: 18; D gene: TRBD2; V gene: TRBV6-2/TRBV6-3; CDR3 protein: CASSYRTSGYANTGELFF; CDR3 DNA: TGTGCCAGCAGTTACCGGACTAGCGGATACGCGAACACCGGGGAGCTGTTTTTT
clone size: .; J gene: TRBJ1-2; CDR3 length: 18; D gene: TRBD1; V gene: TRBV7-9; CDR3 protein: CASSSTIARTGDIYGYTF; CDR3 DNA: TGTGCCAGCAGCTCAACAATAGCCCGGACAGGGGATATATATGGCTACACCTTC
clone size: once; J gene: TRBJ2-5; CDR3 length: 13; D gene: .; V gene: TRBV11-2; CDR3 protein: CASGRSLGETQYF; CDR3 DNA: TGTGCCAGCGGGAGATCCCTGGGAGAGACCCAGTACTTC
clone size: .; J gene: TRBJ1-2; CDR3 length: 13; D gene: .; V gene: TRBV5-1; CDR3 protein: CASNRGENYGYTF; CDR3 DNA: TGCGCCAGCAATCGGGGGGAAAACTATGGCTACACCTTC
clone size: .; J gene: TRBJ1-5; CDR3 length: 13; D gene: TRBD1; V gene: TRBV28; CDR3 protein: CASSMTGPRPQHF; CDR3 DNA: TGTGCCAGCAGCATGACAGGGCCCAGGCCCCAGCATTTT
clone size: once; J gene: TRBJ2-2; CDR3 length: 16; D gene: TRBD1; V gene: TRBV7-6; CDR3 protein: CAGSRDREPNTGELFF; CDR3 DNA: TGTGCCGGTTCCCGGGACAGGGAACCGAACACCGGGGAGCTGTTTTTT
clone size: .; J gene: TRBJ1-1; CDR3 length: 15; D gene: .; V gene: TRBV11-2; CDR3 protein: CASSLGDSLNTEAFF; CDR3 DNA: TGTGCCAGCAGCTTGGGCGACAGCTTGAACACTGAAGCTTTCTTT